The 5 T cell receptor beta chains presented below share a single source sample, sequenced in a study of early T cells in non-severe SARS-CoV-2 infection. A single record per CDR3 protein comes from TCRdb applying MiXCR to the 5' RACE reads. The sample has around 83,000 distinct CDR3 sequences, approximately 12% seen once. The sequences come from whole blood, collected at baseline. The receptors were sampled from an adult who was a healthcare worker with PCR-confirmed SARS-CoV-2 infection or an uninfected control (not recorded which).

The rearrangement joins TRBV4-2 to TRBJ2-3, with D possibly matching TRBD2 (5 bases). CDR1 is LGHNA, CDR2 YNFKEQ, per germline. This CDR3 contains 17 residues. Trimming pared 0 bases from V and 4 bases from J, leaving 17 bases between. The CDR3, as DNA: TGTGCCAGCAGCCAAGATGGAGGAACTTATCCGCCAGATACGCAGTATTTT. This translates into CASSQDGGTYPPDTQYF.

This chain connects TRBV3-1 to TRBJ2-2, with D maybe TRBD2 (5 bases). V was clipped by 4 bases and J by 5 bases, with 11 bases between them. Germline CDR1 and CDR2: LGHDT and YNNKEL (reference sequence). This CDR3 has 14 amino acids. CDR3 loop: CASSPKLGTGELFF. The CDR3 bases are TGTGCCAGCAGCCCAAAACTAGGTACCGGGGAGCTGTTTTTT.

The chain links TRBV3-1 to TRBJ1-2, with D unresolved. The CDR3 sequence is 12 residues long. The germline CDR1 and CDR2 sequences are LGHDT and YNNKEL (reference sequence). V lost 3 bases, J lost 7 bases, and 9 bases lay in between. The CDR3 nucleotides read TGTGCCAGCAGCCAGAGACAAGGTGGCTACACCTTC. Residues: CASSQRQGGYTF.

The sample holds many counts of this clonotype. The CDR3 spells CASSFKAYEQYF. CDR3 bases: TGTGCCAGCAGTTTTAAAGCCTACGAGCAGTACTTC. The V gene is TRBV12-3 or TRBV12-4, the J gene TRBJ2-7; D uncertain. The V end lost 3 bases, the J end lost 2 bases, and 5 bases lay between the germline ends. The CDR3 extends over 12 amino acids.

The chain uses TRBV11-3 and TRBJ2-5; TRBD2 matches at 9 bases. This CDR3 spans 17 amino acids. Germline V CDR1 and CDR2: SGHNT, YENEEA. V lost 5 bases to trimming and J lost 7 bases; unmatched junction nucleotides: 17. The CDR3: CASSARGTSLGEGTQYF. Here the CDR3 DNA reads TGTGCCAGCAGCGCGAGGGGGACTAGCCTCGGAGAAGGGACCCAGTACTTC.